The clone carrying this T cell receptor (beta chain) was observed a few times. The data were obtained in a study of T cells after yellow fever vaccination. The study made its TCR cDNA through 5'RACE template switching. That step introduced a universal primer site along with UMIs. MiXCR was run by TCRdb on the 5' RACE reads, yielding one entry per CDR3 protein. The sample records approximately 330,000 distinct CDR3 sequences, roughly an eighth being singletons. The sequencing here drew on CD4+ T cells sorted from PBMCs, taken 15 days after the yellow fever booster vaccination. This receptor was obtained from a man aged 18-30 years who received the YFV17D yellow fever vaccine.

CDR3 sequence: CAWTQAGGDGGKLFF. In DNA form, the CDR3 reads TGTGCCTGGACCCAAGCAGGGGGCGACGGTGGAAAACTGTTTTTT. The gene calls are TRBV30 and TRBJ1-4, with 8 bases that match TRBD1. The CDR3 is 15 residues long. CDR1 is GTSNPN, CDR2 SVGIG, per germline (reference sequence). V lost 4 bases to trimming and J lost 10 bases; unmatched junction nucleotides: 14. Combining the CDR3 with reference TRBV30 and TRBJ1-4 gives the whole variable domain SQTIHQWPATLVQPVGSPLSLECTVEGTSNPNLYWYRQAAGRGLQLLFYSVGIGQISSEVPQNLSASRPQDRQFILSSKKLLLSDSGFYLCAWTQAGGDGGKLFFGSGTQLSVL.